Listed here are 12 T cell receptor beta chains from one sample, sequenced in a study of blood T cell repertoires in COVID-19. Generated by immunoSEQ multiplex PCR, the TCRdb table keeps only in-frame clones and is missing some. The table lists some 150,000 clones, 84% of them singletons, with 7.2% in the top ten. Sample: peripheral blood. The source is a woman aged 45 to 65 in a cohort sampled during active or convalescent COVID-19.

CDR3 sequence: CSVAASYNSPLHF. The CDR3 DNA follows: TGCAGCGTTGCAGCGTCTTATAATTCACCCCTCCACTTT. The chain is built from TRBV29-1 and TRBJ1-6; D unclear. Germline lookup yields CDR1 SQVTM and CDR2 ANQGSEA. The CDR3 is 13 residues long. V was trimmed by 4 bases and J by 4 bases, leaving 8 bases between them.

The rearrangement links TRBV5-4 to TRBJ2-1, with a possible D match to TRBD2 (6 bases). Trimming removed 0 bases at V and 1 base at J, with 11 bases between. Germline assignment: CDR1 SGHNT and CDR2 YYREEE (reference sequence). The length of the CDR3 is 16 residues. The CDR3 coding sequence is TGTGCCAGCAGCTTGGGCGGGACCAAGTCCTACAATGAGCAGTTCTTC. It translates to CASSLGGTKSYNEQFF.

V and J are TRBV6-6 and TRBJ1-2, with D possibly being TRBD1 (5 bases). V dropped 6 bases and J dropped 0 bases, with 14 bases sitting between them. This CDR3 spans 15 amino acids. Germline CDR1 reads MNHNY; CDR2 reads SVGAGI (reference sequence). CDR3 coding DNA: TGTGCCAGCAGCCCCCCGGGGGGGGCTAACTATGGCTACACCTTC. Its protein product is CASSPPGGANYGYTF.

This sequence joins TRBV18 and TRBJ2-1; 15 positions agree with TRBD2. Germline V CDR1 and CDR2: KGHSH, LQKENI. J lost 2 bases, V lost 5 bases, and 10 bases had no gene match. The CDR3 loop spans 19 amino acids. The CDR3 DNA is TGTGCCAGCTCAAGGGGACTAGCGGGGGGAACTCGAGCCTACAATGAGCAGTTCTTC. Translation gives CASSRGLAGGTRAYNEQFF.

This chain links TRBV7-2 with TRBJ2-1, with TRBD2 matching 8 bases. Germline CDR1 and CDR2: SGHTA and FQGNSA. J was trimmed by 8 bases and V by 8 bases; bases with no gene match: 11. This CDR3 has 14 residues. CDR3 sequence: CASGIAGSLYEQFF. The DNA of the CDR3 is TGTGCCAGCGGAATAGCGGGGAGTTTGTATGAGCAGTTCTTC.

This chain joins TRBV7-2 and TRBJ1-2; 9 positions agree with TRBD1. V lost 4 bases, J lost 5 bases, and 8 bases stayed unmatched. The V gene's germline CDR1 is SGHTA and CDR2 FQGNSA. The CDR3 covers 15 residues. The CDR3 sequence: CASSSQPGQGYGYTF. The CDR3 DNA reads TGTGCCAGCAGCTCACAACCGGGACAGGGTTATGGCTACACCTTC.

The chain couples TRBV7-8 to TRBJ2-4; TRBD2 agrees at 10 bases. CDR1 and CDR2 (germline): SGHVS, FQNEAQ. With V trimmed by 4 bases and J by 8 bases, 14 bases remained unmatched. The CDR3 sequence is 17 residues long. The DNA for the CDR3 is TGTGCCAGCAGCTCCGCGACTAGCGGGTCGGGCTGGTACATTCAGTACTTC. Its protein product is CASSSATSGSGWYIQYF.

The V and J genes are TRBV11-2 and TRBJ1-2; D possibly corresponds to TRBD1 (6 bases). Germline CDR1 is SGHAT and CDR2 is FQNNGV. This CDR3 has 12 residues. Trimming cost V 3 bases and J 8 bases, with 10 bases left between them. In DNA, the CDR3 is TGTGCCAGCAGCTTTGACAGGACAGGCTACACCTTC. Amino acid sequence: CASSFDRTGYTF.

This chain's CDR3 is CASSPGGAAGNEQFF. As DNA, the CDR3 is TGTGCCAGCTCACCGGGGGGGGCGGCTGGGAATGAGCAGTTCTTC. The J gene is TRBJ2-1, the V gene TRBV18, with TRBD2 as a possible D gene (7 bases). CDR1 and CDR2 from the germline V gene are KGHSH and LQKENI. V dropped 3 bases and J dropped 7 bases, with 16 bases sitting between them. This CDR3 region has 15 residues.

The V call is TRBV12-3 or TRBV12-4, the J call TRBJ2-7; no clear D. The CDR3 is 13 amino acids. V lost 8 bases, J lost 3 bases, and 14 bases lay in between. The chain's CDR3 is CASSSGPRYEQYF. The CDR3 DNA follows: TGTGCCAGCTCCAGTGGGCCCCGCTACGAGCAGTACTTC.

The chain has TRBV19 and TRBJ1-2, with TRBD1 identical over 9 bases. CDR1 is LNHDA and CDR2 is SQIVND in the germline V gene (reference sequence). This CDR3 region has 16 residues. V shed 5 bases, J shed 3 bases, and the junction held 10 bases outside the gene matches. This chain's CDR3 is CASSGRQGVSYYGYTF. CDR3 in DNA: TGTGCCAGTAGTGGCAGACAGGGGGTCAGCTACTATGGCTACACCTTC.

This chain uses TRBV19 with TRBJ2-3, with D perhaps TRBD2 (5 bases). This CDR3 is 14 amino acids long. V was pared by 6 bases and J by 6 bases, with 16 bases between. From germline, CDR1 is LNHDA and CDR2 SQIVND (reference sequence). CDR3 nucleotides: TGTGCCAGTAGCAATACTAGGCCCCCGGATACGCAGTATTTT. Residues: CASSNTRPPDTQYF.